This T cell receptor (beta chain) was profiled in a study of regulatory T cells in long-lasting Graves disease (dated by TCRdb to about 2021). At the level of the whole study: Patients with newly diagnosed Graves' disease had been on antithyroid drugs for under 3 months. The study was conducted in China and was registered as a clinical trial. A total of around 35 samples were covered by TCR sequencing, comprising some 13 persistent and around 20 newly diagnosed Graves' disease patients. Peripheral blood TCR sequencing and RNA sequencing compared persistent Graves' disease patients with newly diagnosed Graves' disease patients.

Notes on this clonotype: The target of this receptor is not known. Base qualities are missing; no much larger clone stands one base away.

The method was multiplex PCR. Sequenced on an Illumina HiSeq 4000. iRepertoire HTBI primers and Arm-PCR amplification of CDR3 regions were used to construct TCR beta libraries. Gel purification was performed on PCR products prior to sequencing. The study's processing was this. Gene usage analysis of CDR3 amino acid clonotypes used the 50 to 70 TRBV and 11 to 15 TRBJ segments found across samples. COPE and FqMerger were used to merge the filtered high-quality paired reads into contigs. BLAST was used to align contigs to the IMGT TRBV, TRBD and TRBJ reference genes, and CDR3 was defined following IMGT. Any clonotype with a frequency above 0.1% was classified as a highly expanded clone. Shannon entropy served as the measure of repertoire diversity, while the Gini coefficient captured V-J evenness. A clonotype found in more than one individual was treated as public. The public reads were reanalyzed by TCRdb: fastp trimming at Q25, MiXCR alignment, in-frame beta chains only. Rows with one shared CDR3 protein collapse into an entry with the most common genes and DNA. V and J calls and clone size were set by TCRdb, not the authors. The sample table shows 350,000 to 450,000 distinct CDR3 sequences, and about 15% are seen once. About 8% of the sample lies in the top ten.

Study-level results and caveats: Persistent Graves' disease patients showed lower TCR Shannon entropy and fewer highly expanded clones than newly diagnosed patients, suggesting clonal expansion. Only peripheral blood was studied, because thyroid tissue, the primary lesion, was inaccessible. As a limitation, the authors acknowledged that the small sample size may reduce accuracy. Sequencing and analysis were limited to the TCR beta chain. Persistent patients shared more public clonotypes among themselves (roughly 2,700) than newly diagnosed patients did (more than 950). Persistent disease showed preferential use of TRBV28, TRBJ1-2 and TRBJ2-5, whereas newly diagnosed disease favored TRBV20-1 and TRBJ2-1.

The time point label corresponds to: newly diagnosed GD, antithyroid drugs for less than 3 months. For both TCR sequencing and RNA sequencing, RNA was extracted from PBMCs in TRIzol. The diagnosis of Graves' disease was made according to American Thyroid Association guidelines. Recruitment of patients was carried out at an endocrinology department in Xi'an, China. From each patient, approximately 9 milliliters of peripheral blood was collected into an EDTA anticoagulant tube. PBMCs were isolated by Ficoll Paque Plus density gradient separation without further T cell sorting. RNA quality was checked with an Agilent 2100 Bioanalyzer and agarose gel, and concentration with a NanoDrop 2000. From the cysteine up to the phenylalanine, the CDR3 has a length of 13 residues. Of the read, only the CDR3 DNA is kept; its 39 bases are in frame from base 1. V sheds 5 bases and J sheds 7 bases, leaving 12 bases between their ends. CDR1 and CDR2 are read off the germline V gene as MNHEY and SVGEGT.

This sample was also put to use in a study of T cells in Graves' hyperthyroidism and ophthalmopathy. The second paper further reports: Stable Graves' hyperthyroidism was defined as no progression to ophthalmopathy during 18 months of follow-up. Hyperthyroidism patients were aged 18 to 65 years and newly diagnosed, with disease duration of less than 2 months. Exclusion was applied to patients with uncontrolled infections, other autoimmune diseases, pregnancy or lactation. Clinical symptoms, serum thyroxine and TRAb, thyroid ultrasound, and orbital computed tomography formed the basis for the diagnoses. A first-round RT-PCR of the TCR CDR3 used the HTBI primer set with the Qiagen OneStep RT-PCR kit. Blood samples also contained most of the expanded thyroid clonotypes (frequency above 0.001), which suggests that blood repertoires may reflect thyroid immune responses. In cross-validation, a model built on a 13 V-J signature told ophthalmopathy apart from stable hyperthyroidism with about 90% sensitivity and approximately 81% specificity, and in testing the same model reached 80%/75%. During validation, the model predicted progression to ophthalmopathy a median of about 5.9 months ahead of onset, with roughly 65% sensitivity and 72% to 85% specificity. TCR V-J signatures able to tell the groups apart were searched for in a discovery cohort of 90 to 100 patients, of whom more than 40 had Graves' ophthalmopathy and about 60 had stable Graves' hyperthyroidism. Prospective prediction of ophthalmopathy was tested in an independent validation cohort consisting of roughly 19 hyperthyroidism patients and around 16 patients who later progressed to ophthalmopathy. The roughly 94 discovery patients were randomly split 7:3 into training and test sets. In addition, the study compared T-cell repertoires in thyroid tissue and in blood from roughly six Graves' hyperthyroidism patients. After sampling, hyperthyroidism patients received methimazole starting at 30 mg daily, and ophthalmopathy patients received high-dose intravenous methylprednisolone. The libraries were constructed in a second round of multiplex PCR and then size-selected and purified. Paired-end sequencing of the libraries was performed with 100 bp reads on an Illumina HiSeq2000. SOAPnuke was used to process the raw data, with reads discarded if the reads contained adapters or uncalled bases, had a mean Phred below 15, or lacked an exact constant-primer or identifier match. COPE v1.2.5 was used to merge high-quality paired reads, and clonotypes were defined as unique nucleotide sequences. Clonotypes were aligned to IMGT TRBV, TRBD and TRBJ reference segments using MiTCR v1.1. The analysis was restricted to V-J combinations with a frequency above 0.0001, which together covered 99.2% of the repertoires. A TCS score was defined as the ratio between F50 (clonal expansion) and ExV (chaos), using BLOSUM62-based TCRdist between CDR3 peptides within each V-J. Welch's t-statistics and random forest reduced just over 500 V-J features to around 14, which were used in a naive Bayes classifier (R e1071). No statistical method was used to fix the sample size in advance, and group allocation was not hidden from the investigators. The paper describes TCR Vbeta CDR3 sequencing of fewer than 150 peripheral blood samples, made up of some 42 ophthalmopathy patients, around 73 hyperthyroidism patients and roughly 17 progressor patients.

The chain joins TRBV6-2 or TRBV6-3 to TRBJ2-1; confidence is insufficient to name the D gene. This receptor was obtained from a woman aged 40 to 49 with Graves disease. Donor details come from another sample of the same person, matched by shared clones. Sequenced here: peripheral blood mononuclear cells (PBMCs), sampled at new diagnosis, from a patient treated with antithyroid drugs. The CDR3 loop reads CASSDRTANEQFF. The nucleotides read TGTGCCAGCAGTGACCGGACGGCTAATGAGCAGTTCTTC.